The 26 T cell receptor beta chains in this list originate from one sample, sequenced in a study of blood T cell repertoires in COVID-19. Libraries were prepared by immunoSEQ multiplex PCR; TCRdb keeps only in-frame clonotypes and omits some of them. The profile shows 130,000 to 150,000 clones, roughly 79% of them singletons. Sequenced input: peripheral blood. Source of these receptors: a human donor with acute or convalescent COVID-19. The donor label of this sample is uncertain.

The chain links TRBV19 to TRBJ2-3; 8 positions match TRBD1. In germline, CDR1 is LNHDA, CDR2 SQIVND (reference sequence). Trimming at V came to 5 bases and at J to 5 bases, leaving 6 bases not matched to a gene. The CDR3 has 14 amino acids. The CDR3 protein is CASSPGTGEDTQYF. CDR3 bases: TGTGCCAGTAGTCCTGGGACAGGAGAAGATACGCAGTATTTT.

This clone was detected only a few times. The rearrangement joins TRBV5-6 to TRBJ1-6, with unresolved D. The CDR3 is made up of 14 amino acids. V was clipped by 0 bases and J by 10 bases, with 11 bases between them. The germline V gene encodes CDR1 SGHDT and CDR2 YYEEEE. CDR3 nucleotides: TGTGCCAGCAGCTTGGGTCGAGGGTCGTCACCCCTCCACTTT. Translating gives CASSLGRGSSPLHF.

This CDR3 is CASSWQGSYNEQFF. Here the CDR3 DNA reads TGCGCCAGCAGTTGGCAGGGGTCCTACAATGAGCAGTTCTTC. The V gene is TRBV10-2, the J gene TRBJ2-1, with a possible D match to TRBD1 (6 bases). Germline V gene lookup returns CDR1 WSHSY and CDR2 SAAADI. Trimming stripped 5 bases from V and 1 base from J, with 9 bases between. This CDR3 has 14 residues.

V is TRBV7-3 and J is TRBJ2-1; D gene ambiguous. With 2 bases removed from V and 7 bases from J, the gap between germline ends came to 9 bases. The CDR3 spans 13 residues. Germline CDR1 and CDR2: SGHTA and FQGTGA. CDR3 sequence: CASSLGGSNEQFF. The CDR3 nucleotides read TGTGCCAGCAGCTTAGGCGGCTCGAATGAGCAGTTCTTC.

The CDR3 sequence is CASSLARQDGGEAFF. CDR3 coding DNA: TGCGCCAGCAGCTTGGCCAGGCAAGACGGGGGTGAAGCTTTCTTT. This chain joins TRBV5-1 and TRBJ1-1, with a weak D call TRBD1 (5 bases). V dropped 0 bases and J dropped 7 bases, with 16 bases sitting between them. Germline CDR1 is SGHRS and CDR2 is YFSETQ. The length of the CDR3 is 15 residues.

The chain links TRBV9 to TRBJ1-4; TRBD1 matches 10 bases. With 0 bases clipped from V and 8 bases from J, the junction kept 4 bases outside the gene matches. This CDR3 spans 15 amino acids. CDR1 is SGDLS, CDR2 YYNGEE, per germline. CDR3 bases: TGTGCCAGCAGCGTAGGCGGACAGGGGGGCGAAAAACTGTTTTTT. Amino acid sequence: CASSVGGQGGEKLFF.

This sequence joins TRBV27 and TRBJ2-1; D gene unclear. V dropped 5 bases and J dropped 6 bases, with 11 bases sitting between them. This CDR3 has 13 amino acids. Germline CDR1 is MNHEY and CDR2 is SMNVEV (reference sequence). Written as DNA, the CDR3 is TGTGCCAGCAGTACTCTGCCCGGCAATGAGCAGTTCTTC. This gives the protein CASSTLPGNEQFF.

This clone has a single count. The rearrangement uses TRBV3-1 (or the pseudogene TRBV3-2) and TRBJ2-3; 10 bases line up with TRBD2. The CDR3 is 15 residues long. V shed 4 bases and J 0 bases; nucleotides not matched to a gene: 1. The V gene's germline CDR1 is LGHDT and CDR2 YNNKEL (reference sequence). The CDR3 DNA reads as TGTGCCAGCAGCCCGACTAGCGGGAGCACAGATACGCAGTATTTT. Its translation is CASSPTSGSTDTQYF.

The gene calls are TRBV5-1 and TRBJ2-3; 8 bases fit TRBD1. Looked up from germline, CDR1 is SGHRS and CDR2 is YFSETQ. This CDR3 contains 16 residues. V shed 1 base and J 0 bases; nucleotides not matched to a gene: 4. CDR3 sequence (DNA): TGCGCCAGCAGCTTGTGGGGGGACAGGAGCACAGATACGCAGTATTTT. It is translated as CASSLWGDRSTDTQYF.

The gene calls are TRBV27 and TRBJ1-3, with no clear D. Germline V gene sequence: CDR1 MNHEY, CDR2 SMNVEV (reference sequence). The CDR3 runs 9 residues. Trimming removed 8 bases from V and 10 bases from J, with 6 bases in between. The CDR3: CASLNTIYF. The CDR3 DNA follows: TGTGCCAGCCTTAATACCATATATTTT.

Only one count was recorded for this clone. The rearrangement joins TRBV11-3 to TRBJ2-3; TRBD2 matches at 7 bases. CDR3 length: 17 amino acids. V gave up 1 base and J gave up 2 bases; unmatched junction bases: 9. Germline V CDR1 and CDR2: SGHNT, YENEEA. The CDR3 nucleotides are TGTGCCAGCAGCTTAGGAGCGGCTAGCGGACCCACAGATACGCAGTATTTT. Translating it yields CASSLGAASGPTDTQYF.

This sequence joins TRBV5-4 and TRBJ1-2; D is undetermined. With 5 bases removed from V and 8 bases from J, the gap between germline ends came to 10 bases. Germline CDR1 and CDR2: SGHNT and YYREEE (reference sequence). This CDR3 has 11 amino acids. The CDR3 spells CASRDSGGYTF. CDR3 DNA: TGTGCCAGCAGAGATTCGGGGGGCTACACCTTC.

The chain couples TRBV3-1 (or the pseudogene TRBV3-2) to TRBJ1-2, with D hard to call. From germline, CDR1 is LGHDT and CDR2 YNNKEL (reference sequence). The CDR3 has 14 amino acids. The ends were cut back, 0 bases at V and 2 bases at J, with 7 bases in the middle. CDR3 bases: TGTGCCAGCAGCCAAGATTGGCGGAACTATGGCTACACCTTC. Translated: CASSQDWRNYGYTF.

Turning to this clone: Different DNA sequences within this sample yield the same CDR3. The chain joins TRBV9 to TRBJ1-1; D not certain. The V end lost 1 base, the J end lost 6 bases, and 13 bases lay between the germline ends. Per germline, CDR1 SGDLS and CDR2 YYNGEE. The CDR3 is made up of 14 amino acids. The DNA for the CDR3 is TGTGCCAGCAGCGTAACGGGGTTAGAGGCTGAAGCTTTCTTT. As protein: CASSVTGLEAEAFF.

This clone was seen more than once but under ten times. This chain uses TRBV24-1 with TRBJ1-2; TRBD1 agrees at 12 bases. The length of the CDR3 is 12 residues. The J segment lost 8 bases and the V segment lost 7 bases, leaving 1 base of the junction unmatched. The germline V gene has CDR1 KGHDR and CDR2 SFDVKD. The CDR3 protein is CATRGQGAGYTF. As DNA, the CDR3 is TGTGCCACCAGGGGACAGGGGGCCGGCTACACCTTC.

About this clone: This sample also contains other DNA sequences that code for the same CDR3. The chain recombines TRBV6-5 with TRBJ1-6; D unresolved. The germline V gene encodes CDR1 MNHEY and CDR2 SVGAGI. The V end was cut by 2 bases, the J end by 10 bases, with 9 bases between. The CDR3 is 13 residues long. The CDR3 bases are TGTGCCAGCAGTTACCGGGGTGGATCACCCCTCCACTTT. Protein product: CASSYRGGSPLHF.

The chain joins TRBV5-1 to TRBJ2-7; TRBD1 aligns across 8 bases. This CDR3 comprises 13 residues. V trimming: 1 base; J trimming: 3 bases; junction bases outside the gene matches: 0. The germline CDR1 and CDR2 sequences are SGHRS and YFSETQ. The CDR3 sequence is CASSLTGGYEQYV. The CDR3 coding sequence is TGCGCCAGCAGCTTGACAGGGGGCTACGAGCAGTACGTC.

The J gene is TRBJ1-2, the V gene TRBV5-6; D might be TRBD1 (6 bases). The V and J ends lost 3 bases and 4 bases respectively, with 16 bases between them. CDR1 is SGHDT, CDR2 YYEEEE, per germline. The CDR3 covers 15 residues. CDR3 sequence (DNA): TGTGCCAGCAGCTCTCTCGGGGGGCCATCCTATGGCTACACCTTC. Its translation: CASSSLGGPSYGYTF.

The chain carries TRBV30 and TRBJ1-3, with a tentative D call TRBD1 (5 bases). Trimming removed 0 bases at V and 2 bases at J, with 11 bases between. This CDR3 is 15 amino acids long. Germline CDR1 is GTSNPN and CDR2 is SVGIG (reference sequence). CDR3 nucleotides: TGTGCCTGGAGTGTACGGGGACTGACTGGAAACACCATATATTTT. Translating gives CAWSVRGLTGNTIYF.

This clone has just one count. The V call is TRBV24-1, the J call TRBJ2-1, with 9 bases matching TRBD2. V lost 5 bases, J lost 10 bases, and 14 bases stayed unmatched. This CDR3 contains 16 residues. Germline V gives CDR1 KGHDR, CDR2 SFDVKD. The CDR3 reads CATSVSGLAGSDEQFF. The CDR3 DNA reads as TGTGCCACCAGTGTTTCCGGGCTAGCGGGGTCAGACGAGCAGTTCTTC.

Concerning this clone: The sample holds other DNA sequences that translate to the same CDR3. The chain carries TRBV5-1 and TRBJ1-2, with D possibly TRBD1 on 5 matching bases. Germline V lookup: CDR1 SGHRS, CDR2 YFSETQ. V shed 0 bases and J shed 7 bases, with 13 bases lying between them. The CDR3 has 14 residues. CDR3 sequence (DNA): TGCGCCAGCAGCTTGGTGGGGGGAAACAGTGGCTACACCTTC. As protein: CASSLVGGNSGYTF.

The V and J genes are TRBV29-1 and TRBJ1-1, with no clear D. Trimming cost V 7 bases and J 1 base, with 10 bases left between them. Germline loops: CDR1 SQVTM, CDR2 ANQGSEA. The CDR3 loop spans 12 amino acids. The DNA of the CDR3 is TGCAGCGGACTCGCGGAGAACACTGAAGCTTTCTTT. Translation gives CSGLAENTEAFF.

The V and J genes are TRBV19 and TRBJ1-6; 9 bases agree with TRBD1. The J segment lost 10 bases and the V segment lost 3 bases, leaving 4 bases of the junction unmatched. There are 14 residues in the CDR3. Germline V gives CDR1 LNHDA, CDR2 SQIVND (reference sequence). CDR3 in amino acids: CASSILDRGSPLHF. CDR3 DNA sequence: TGTGCCAGTAGTATTCTGGACAGGGGATCACCCCTCCACTTT.

This chain connects TRBV6-1 to TRBJ2-7, with 7 bases fitting TRBD1. Per the germline V gene, CDR1 is MNHNS and CDR2 is SASEGT. The length of the CDR3 is 15 residues. Here the CDR3 reads CASREGQAGGYEQYV. The CDR3 region has the DNA TGTGCCAGCAGGGAAGGACAGGCTGGAGGATACGAGCAGTACGTC.

V is TRBV30 and J is TRBJ2-7, with 8 positions matching TRBD1. The CDR3 totals 13 residues. Germline V gives CDR1 GTSNPN, CDR2 SVGIG (reference sequence). The V segment lost 2 bases and the J segment 5 bases; nucleotides outside the gene matches: 5. In DNA form, the CDR3 reads TGTGCCTGGAGTCGGACAGGGTGGGACGAGCAGTACTTC. The encoded protein is CAWSRTGWDEQYF.

J is TRBJ1-2 and V is TRBV7-2; D remains unclear. Germline lookup yields CDR1 SGHTA and CDR2 FQGNSA. CDR3 size: 15 residues. V lost 6 bases, J lost 5 bases, and 19 bases lay in between. CDR3 DNA: TGTGCCAGCAGTCTTTACTCCTCCGCGGGTTATGGCTACACCTTC. Encoded protein: CASSLYSSAGYGYTF.